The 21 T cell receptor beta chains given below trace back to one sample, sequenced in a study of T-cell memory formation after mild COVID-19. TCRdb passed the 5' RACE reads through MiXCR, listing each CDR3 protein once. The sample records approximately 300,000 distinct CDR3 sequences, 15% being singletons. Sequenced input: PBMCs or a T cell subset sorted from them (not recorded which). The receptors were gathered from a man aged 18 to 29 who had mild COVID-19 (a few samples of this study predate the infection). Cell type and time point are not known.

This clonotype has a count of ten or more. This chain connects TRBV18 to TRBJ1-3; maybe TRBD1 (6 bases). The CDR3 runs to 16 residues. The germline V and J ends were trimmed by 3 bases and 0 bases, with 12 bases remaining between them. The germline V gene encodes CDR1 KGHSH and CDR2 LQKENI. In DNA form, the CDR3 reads TGTGCCAGCTCACCGTCCCAGGGGTTCTCTGGAAACACCATATATTTT. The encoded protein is CASSPSQGFSGNTIYF.

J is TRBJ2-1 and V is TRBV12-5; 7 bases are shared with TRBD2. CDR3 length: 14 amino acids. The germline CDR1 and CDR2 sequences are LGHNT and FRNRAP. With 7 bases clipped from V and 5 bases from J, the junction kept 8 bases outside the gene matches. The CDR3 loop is CASAQRDKNNEQFF. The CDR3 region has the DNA TGTGCTAGTGCCCAGCGGGATAAGAACAATGAGCAGTTCTTC.

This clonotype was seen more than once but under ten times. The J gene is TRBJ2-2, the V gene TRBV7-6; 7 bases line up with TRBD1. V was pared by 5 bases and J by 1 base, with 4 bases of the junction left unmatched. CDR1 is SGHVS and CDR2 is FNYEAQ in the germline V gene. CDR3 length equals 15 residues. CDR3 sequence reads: CASSTRDRNTGELFF. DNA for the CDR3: TGTGCCAGCAGCACCCGGGACAGGAACACCGGGGAGCTGTTTTTT. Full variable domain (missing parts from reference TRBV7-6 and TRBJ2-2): GAGVSQSPRYKVTKRGQDVALRCDPISGHVSLYWYRQALGQGPEFLTYFNYEAQQDKSGLPNDRFSAERPEGSISTLTIQRTEQRDSAMYRCASSTRDRNTGELFFGEGSRLTVL.

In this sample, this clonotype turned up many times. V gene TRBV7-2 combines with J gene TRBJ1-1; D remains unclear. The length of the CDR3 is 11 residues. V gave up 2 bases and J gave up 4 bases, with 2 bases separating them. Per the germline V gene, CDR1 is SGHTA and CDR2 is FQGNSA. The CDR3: CASSLLTEAFF. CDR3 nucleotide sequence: TGTGCCAGCAGCTTACTCACTGAAGCTTTCTTT.

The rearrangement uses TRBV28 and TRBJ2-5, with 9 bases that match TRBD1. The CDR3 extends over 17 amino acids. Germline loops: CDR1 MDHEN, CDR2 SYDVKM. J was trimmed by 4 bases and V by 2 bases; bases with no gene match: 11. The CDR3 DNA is TGTGCCAGCAGTTTACCCTCCGGGACAGGGTTGGGAGAGACCCAGTACTTC. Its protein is CASSLPSGTGLGETQYF.

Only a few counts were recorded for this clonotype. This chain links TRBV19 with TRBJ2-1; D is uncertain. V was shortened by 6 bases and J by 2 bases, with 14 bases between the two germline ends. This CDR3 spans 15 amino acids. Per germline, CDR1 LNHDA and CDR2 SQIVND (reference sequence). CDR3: CASSNYRATYNEQFF. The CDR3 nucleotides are TGTGCCAGTAGCAATTATCGAGCGACCTACAATGAGCAGTTCTTC.

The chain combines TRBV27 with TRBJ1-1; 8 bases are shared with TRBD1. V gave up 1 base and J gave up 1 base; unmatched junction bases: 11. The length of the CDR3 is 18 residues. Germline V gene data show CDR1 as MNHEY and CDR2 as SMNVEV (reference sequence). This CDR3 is CASSLFPAGGLENTEAFF. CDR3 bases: TGTGCCAGCAGTTTATTTCCCGCAGGGGGCCTGGAGAACACTGAAGCTTTCTTT.

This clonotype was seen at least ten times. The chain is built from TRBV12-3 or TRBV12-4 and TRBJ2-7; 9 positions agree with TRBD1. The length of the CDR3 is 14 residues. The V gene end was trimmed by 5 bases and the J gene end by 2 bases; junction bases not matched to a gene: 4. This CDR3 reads CASSPGTGTYEQYF. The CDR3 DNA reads TGTGCCAGCAGTCCCGGGACAGGGACCTACGAGCAGTACTTC.

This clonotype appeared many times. In DNA form, the CDR3 reads TGTGCCAGCAGCTCCACCAGCAGTGGGAATACGCAGTATTTT. This gives the protein CASSSTSSGNTQYF. The chain couples TRBV12-3 or TRBV12-4 to TRBJ2-3, with D uncertain. The ends were cut back, 6 bases at V and 7 bases at J, with 17 bases in the middle. CDR3 size: 14 residues.

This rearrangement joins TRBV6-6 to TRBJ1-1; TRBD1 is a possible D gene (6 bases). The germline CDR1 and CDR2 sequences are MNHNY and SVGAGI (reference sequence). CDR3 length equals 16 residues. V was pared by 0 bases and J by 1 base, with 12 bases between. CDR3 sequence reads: CASSYSGGRQNTEAFF. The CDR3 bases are TGTGCCAGCAGTTACTCCGGGGGCAGACAGAACACTGAAGCTTTCTTT.

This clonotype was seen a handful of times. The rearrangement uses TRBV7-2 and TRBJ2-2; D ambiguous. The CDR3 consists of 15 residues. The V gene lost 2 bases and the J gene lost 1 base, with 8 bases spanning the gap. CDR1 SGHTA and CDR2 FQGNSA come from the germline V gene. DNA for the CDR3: TGTGCCAGCAGCTTAAGAGGAGTGAACACCGGGGAGCTGTTTTTT. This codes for CASSLRGVNTGELFF. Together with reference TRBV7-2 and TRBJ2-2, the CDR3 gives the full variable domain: GAGVSQSPSNKVTEKGKDVELRCDPISGHTALYWYRQSLGQGLEFLIYFQGNSAPDKSGLPSDRFSAERTGGSVSTLTIQRTQQEDSAVYLCASSLRGVNTGELFFGEGSRLTVL.

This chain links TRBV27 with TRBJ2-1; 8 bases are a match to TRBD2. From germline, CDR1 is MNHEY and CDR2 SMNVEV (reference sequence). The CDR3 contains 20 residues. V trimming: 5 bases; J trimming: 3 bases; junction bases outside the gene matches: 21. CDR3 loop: CASSPTLWRGAGKNYNEQFF. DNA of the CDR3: TGTGCCAGCAGTCCCACATTGTGGCGGGGGGCCGGGAAAAACTACAATGAGCAGTTCTTC.

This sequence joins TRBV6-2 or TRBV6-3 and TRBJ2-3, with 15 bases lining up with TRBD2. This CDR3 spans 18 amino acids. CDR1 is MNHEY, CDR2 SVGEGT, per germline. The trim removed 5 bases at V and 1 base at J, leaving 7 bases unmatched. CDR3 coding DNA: TGTGCCAGCAGTCCACGGACTAGCGGGGGGGCCGGCACAGATACGCAGTATTTT. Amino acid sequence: CASSPRTSGGAGTDTQYF.

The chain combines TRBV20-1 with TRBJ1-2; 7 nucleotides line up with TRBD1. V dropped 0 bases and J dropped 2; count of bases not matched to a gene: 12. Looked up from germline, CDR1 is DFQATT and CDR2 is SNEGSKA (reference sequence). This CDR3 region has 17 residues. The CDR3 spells CSARDRTGLIINYGYTF. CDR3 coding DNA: TGCAGTGCTAGAGATAGGACAGGATTAATTATCAACTATGGCTACACCTTC.

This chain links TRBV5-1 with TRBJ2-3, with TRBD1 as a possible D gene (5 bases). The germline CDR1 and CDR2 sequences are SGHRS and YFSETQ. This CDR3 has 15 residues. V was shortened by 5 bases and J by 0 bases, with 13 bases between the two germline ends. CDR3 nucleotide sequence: TGCGCCAGCAGGGTCCCTTGGGGCAGCACAGATACGCAGTATTTT. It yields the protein CASRVPWGSTDTQYF. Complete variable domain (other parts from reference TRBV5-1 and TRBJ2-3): KAGVTQTPRYLIKTRGQQVTLSCSPISGHRSVSWYQQTPGQGLQFLFEYFSETQRNKGNFPGRFSGRQFSNSRSEMNVSTLELGDSALYLCASRVPWGSTDTQYFGPGTRLTVL.

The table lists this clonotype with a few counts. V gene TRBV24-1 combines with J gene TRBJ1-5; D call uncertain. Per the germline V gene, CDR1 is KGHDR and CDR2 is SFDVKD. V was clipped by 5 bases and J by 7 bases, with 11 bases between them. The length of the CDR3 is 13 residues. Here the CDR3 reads CATSARPGQPQHF. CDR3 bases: TGTGCCACCAGTGCCCGACCCGGCCAGCCCCAGCATTTT.

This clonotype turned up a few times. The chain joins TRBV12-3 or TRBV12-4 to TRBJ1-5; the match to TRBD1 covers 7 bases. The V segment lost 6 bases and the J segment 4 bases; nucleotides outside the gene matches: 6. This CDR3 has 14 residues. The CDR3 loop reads CASSGDRRNQPQHF. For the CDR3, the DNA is TGTGCCAGCAGCGGGGACAGAAGGAATCAGCCCCAGCATTTT.

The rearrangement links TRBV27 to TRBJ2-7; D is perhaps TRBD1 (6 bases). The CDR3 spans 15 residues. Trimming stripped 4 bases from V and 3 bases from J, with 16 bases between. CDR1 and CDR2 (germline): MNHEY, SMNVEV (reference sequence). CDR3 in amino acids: CASSSIGSQGYEQYF. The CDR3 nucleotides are TGTGCCAGCAGTTCGATTGGGTCACAGGGCTACGAGCAGTACTTC.

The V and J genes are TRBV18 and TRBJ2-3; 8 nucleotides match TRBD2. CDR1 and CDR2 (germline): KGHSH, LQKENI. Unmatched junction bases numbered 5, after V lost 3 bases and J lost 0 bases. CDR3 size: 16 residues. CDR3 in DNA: TGTGCCAGCTCACCGTTCGTAGCGGGGAGCACAGATACGCAGTATTTT. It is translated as CASSPFVAGSTDTQYF. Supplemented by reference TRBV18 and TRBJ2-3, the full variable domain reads NAGVMQNPRHLVRRRGQEARLRCSPMKGHSHVYWYRQLPEEGLKFMVYLQKENIIDESGMPKERFSAEFPKEGPSILRIQQVVRGDSAAYFCASSPFVAGSTDTQYFGPGTRLTVL.

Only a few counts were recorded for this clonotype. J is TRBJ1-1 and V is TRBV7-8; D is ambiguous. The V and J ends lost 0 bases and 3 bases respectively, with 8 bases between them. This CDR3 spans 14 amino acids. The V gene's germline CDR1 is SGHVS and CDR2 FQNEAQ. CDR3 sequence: CASSLAVGYTEAFF. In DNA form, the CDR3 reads TGTGCCAGCAGCTTAGCGGTGGGCTACACTGAAGCTTTCTTT.

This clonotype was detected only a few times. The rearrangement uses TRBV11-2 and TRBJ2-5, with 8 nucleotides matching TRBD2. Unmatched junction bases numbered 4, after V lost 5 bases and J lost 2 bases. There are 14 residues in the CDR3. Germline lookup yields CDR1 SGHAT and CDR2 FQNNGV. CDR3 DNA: TGTGCCAGCAGCGGCATAGCGGGGCAAGAGACCCAGTACTTC. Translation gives CASSGIAGQETQYF.